This TCR beta chain was recorded in a study of PD-L1 blockade in urothelial cancer. Study-wide context: At 3 weeks after treatment start (second dose) and again at 6 weeks, blood was analyzed. Peripheral blood specimens exhibited a median yield of around 130,000 T cells.

The assay was immunoSEQ multiplex PCR, and TCRdb's table has in-frame clones only and misses some. The sample includes tens of thousands of clones, 84% seen only once; the top ten take approximately 10%. V lost 0 bases to trimming and J lost 0 bases, with 24 bases between them. CDR1 is MNHNS, CDR2 SASEGT, per germline. The CDR3 consists of 22 residues. This sample's time point: pretreatment peripheral blood. It was locally advanced or metastatic urothelial carcinoma that patients had. The starting material was PBMCs, obtained around atezolizumab (anti-PD-L1) treatment. The TCR originated in a woman in her 70s with urothelial cancer. The V gene is TRBV6-1, the J gene TRBJ1-6, with a possible D match to TRBD1 (5 bases). CDR3 residues: CASSEAGVSGVGTSSYNSPLHF. The CDR3 DNA sequence: TGTGCCAGCAGTGAAGCGGGGGTCTCGGGGGTTGGCACTAGCTCCTATAATTCACCCCTCCACTTT.